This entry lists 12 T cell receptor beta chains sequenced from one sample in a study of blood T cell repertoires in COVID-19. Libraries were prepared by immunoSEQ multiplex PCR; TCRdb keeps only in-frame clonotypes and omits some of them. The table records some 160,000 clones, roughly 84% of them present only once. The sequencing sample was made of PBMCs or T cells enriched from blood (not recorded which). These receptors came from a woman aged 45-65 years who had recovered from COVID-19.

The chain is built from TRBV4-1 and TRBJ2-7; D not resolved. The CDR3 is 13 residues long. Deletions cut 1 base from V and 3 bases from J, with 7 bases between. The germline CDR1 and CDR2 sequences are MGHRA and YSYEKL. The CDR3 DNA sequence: TGCGCCAGCAGCCAAGGGCCAGGCTACGAGCAGTACTTC. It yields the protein CASSQGPGYEQYF.

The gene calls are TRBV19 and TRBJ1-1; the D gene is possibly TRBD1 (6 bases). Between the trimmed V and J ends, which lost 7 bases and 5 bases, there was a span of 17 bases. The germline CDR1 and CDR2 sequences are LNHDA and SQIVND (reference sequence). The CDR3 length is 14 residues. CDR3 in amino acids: CASTPPGARTEAFF. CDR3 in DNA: TGTGCCAGTACCCCTCCAGGGGCGCGGACTGAAGCTTTCTTT.

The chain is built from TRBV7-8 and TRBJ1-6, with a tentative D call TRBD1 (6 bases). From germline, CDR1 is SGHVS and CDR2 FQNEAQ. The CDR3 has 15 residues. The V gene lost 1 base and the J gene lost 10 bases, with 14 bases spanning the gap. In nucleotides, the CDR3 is TGTGCCAGCAGCTTAGGGGGAGGGGGAGGATCACCCCTCCACTTT. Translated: CASSLGGGGGSPLHF.

The CDR3 sequence is CASSEFQDRVSLSPLHF. For the CDR3, the DNA is TGTGCCAGCAGTGAATTTCAAGACAGGGTCAGCCTTTCACCCCTCCACTTT. This chain uses TRBV6-1 with TRBJ1-6, with 7 bases lining up with TRBD1. The germline V gene encodes CDR1 MNHNS and CDR2 SASEGT. The V segment lost 2 bases and the J segment 9 bases; nucleotides outside the gene matches: 13. CDR3 length equals 17 residues.

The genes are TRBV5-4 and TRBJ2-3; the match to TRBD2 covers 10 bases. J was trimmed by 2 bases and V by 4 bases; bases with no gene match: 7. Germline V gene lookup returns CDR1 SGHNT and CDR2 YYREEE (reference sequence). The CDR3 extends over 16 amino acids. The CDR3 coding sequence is TGTGCCAGCAGCGGCTCAAGCGGGAGGGCCACAGATACGCAGTATTTT. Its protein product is CASSGSSGRATDTQYF. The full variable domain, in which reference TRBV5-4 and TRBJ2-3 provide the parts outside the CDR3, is ETGVTQSPTHLIKTRGQQVTLRCSSQSGHNTVSWYQQALGQGPQFIFQYYREEENGRGNFPPRFSGLQFPNYSSELNVNALELDDSALYLCASSGSSGRATDTQYFGPGTRLTVL.

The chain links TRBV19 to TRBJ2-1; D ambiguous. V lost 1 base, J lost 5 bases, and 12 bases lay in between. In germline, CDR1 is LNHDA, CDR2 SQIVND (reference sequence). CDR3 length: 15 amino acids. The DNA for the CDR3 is TGTGCCAGTAGTATAGTTACAGTGAAAAACAATGAGCAGTTCTTC. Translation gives CASSIVTVKNNEQFF.

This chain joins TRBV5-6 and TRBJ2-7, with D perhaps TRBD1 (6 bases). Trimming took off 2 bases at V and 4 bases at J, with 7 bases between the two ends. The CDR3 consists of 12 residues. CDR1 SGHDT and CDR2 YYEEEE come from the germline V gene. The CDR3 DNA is TGTGCCAGCAGCTTTACAGGGTACGAGCAGTACTTC. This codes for CASSFTGYEQYF.

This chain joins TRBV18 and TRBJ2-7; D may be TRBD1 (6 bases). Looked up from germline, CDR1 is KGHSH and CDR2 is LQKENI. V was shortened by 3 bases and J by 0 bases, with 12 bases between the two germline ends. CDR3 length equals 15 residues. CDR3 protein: CASSPTTGSSYEQYF. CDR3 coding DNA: TGTGCCAGCTCACCCACGACAGGATCCTCCTACGAGCAGTACTTC. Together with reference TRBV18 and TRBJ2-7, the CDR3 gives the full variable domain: NAGVMQNPRHLVRRRGQEARLRCSPMKGHSHVYWYRQLPEEGLKFMVYLQKENIIDESGMPKERFSAEFPKEGPSILRIQQVVRGDSAAYFCASSPTTGSSYEQYFGPGTRLTVT.

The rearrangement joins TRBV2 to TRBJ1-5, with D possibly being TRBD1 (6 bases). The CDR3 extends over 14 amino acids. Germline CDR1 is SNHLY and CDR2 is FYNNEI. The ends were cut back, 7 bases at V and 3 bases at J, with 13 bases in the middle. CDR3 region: CASTRDRNNQPQHF. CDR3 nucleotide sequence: TGTGCCAGCACCCGAGACAGGAACAATCAGCCCCAGCATTTT.

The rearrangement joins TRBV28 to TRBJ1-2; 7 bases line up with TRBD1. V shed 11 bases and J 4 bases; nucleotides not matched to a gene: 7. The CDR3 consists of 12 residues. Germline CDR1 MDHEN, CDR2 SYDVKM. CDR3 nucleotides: TGTGCCGTACAGGGGTTAAGCTATGGCTACACCTTC. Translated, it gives CAVQGLSYGYTF.

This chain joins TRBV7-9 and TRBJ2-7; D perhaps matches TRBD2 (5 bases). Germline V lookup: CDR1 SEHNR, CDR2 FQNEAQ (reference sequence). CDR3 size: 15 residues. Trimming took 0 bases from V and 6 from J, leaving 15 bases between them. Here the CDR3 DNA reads TGTGCCAGCAGCTTAGCGCGCGGGCTTACCAGCGAGCAGTACTTC. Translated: CASSLARGLTSEQYF.

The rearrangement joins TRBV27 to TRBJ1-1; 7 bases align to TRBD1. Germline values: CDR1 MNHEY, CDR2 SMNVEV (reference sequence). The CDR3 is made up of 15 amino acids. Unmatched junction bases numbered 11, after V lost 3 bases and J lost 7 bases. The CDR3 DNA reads TGTGCCAGCAGTTTCGACCTTAACAGGGGCGGTGAAGCTTTCTTT. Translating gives CASSFDLNRGGEAFF.